The rows below give T cell receptor beta chains drawn from one sample of a study of blood T cells in healthy people across ages. TCRdb redid the calling of the 5' RACE reads with MiXCR, one entry per CDR3 protein. The table includes some 1.5 million distinct CDR3 sequences, roughly 27% detected once. Specimen: blood. The source is a woman in her twenties or thirties in good health. CDR3s include the opening cysteine and the closing phenylalanine or tryptophan. A D gene is named only where the DNA matches it firmly. Some rows mark clone size as missing; the rest say once, few, many or name a class of expanded clone.

cdr3_aa: CATSDFGRATNEKLFF
cdr3_nt: TGTGCCACCAGTGATTTTGGGCGAGCAACTAATGAAAAACTGTTTTTT
v_call: TRBV24-1
clone_size: few
d_call: .
j_call: TRBJ1-4

cdr3_aa: CSAKEVAKDEQFF
cdr3_nt: TGCAGTGCCAAGGAGGTAGCAAAGGATGAGCAGTTCTTC
v_call: TRBV20-1
clone_size: few
d_call: .
j_call: TRBJ2-1

cdr3_aa: CASSLATSGGEETQYF
cdr3_nt: TGCGCCAGCAGCTTGGCTACTAGCGGGGGTGAAGAGACCCAGTACTTC
v_call: TRBV5-1
clone_size: .
d_call: TRBD2
j_call: TRBJ2-5

cdr3_aa: CASSFSGGEGTQYF
cdr3_nt: TGTGCCAGCAGTTTTAGCGGGGGGGAGGGGACGCAGTATTTT
v_call: TRBV12-3/TRBV12-4
clone_size: .
d_call: TRBD2
j_call: TRBJ2-3

cdr3_aa: CASSFVGPEQYF
cdr3_nt: TGTGCCAGCAGCTTTGTCGGTCCCGAGCAGTACTTC
v_call: TRBV5-5
clone_size: few
d_call: .
j_call: TRBJ2-7

cdr3_aa: CSVRGEAIQYF
cdr3_nt: TGCAGCGTGCGAGGGGAGGCCATTCAGTACTTC
v_call: TRBV29-1
clone_size: many
d_call: .
j_call: TRBJ2-4

cdr3_aa: CASSETSQDEQFF
cdr3_nt: TGTGCCAGCAGCGAAACTAGTCAGGATGAGCAGTTCTTC
v_call: TRBV9
clone_size: .
d_call: .
j_call: TRBJ2-1

cdr3_aa: CASSSTGTSGSRELFF
cdr3_nt: TGTGCCAGCAGTTCCACCGGGACTAGCGGGAGCAGGGAGCTGTTTTTT
v_call: TRBV28
clone_size: .
d_call: TRBD2
j_call: TRBJ2-2

cdr3_aa: CASSVALGTPGETQYF
cdr3_nt: TGTGCCAGCAGCGTAGCTTTAGGGACTCCGGGGGAGACCCAGTACTTC
v_call: TRBV9
clone_size: many
d_call: .
j_call: TRBJ2-5

cdr3_aa: CASSGDRVSFEAFF
cdr3_nt: TGCGCCAGCAGCGGGGACAGGGTATCCTTTGAAGCTTTCTTT
v_call: TRBV5-1
clone_size: few
d_call: TRBD1
j_call: TRBJ1-1

cdr3_aa: CASSFRTGGGNYGYTF
cdr3_nt: TGTGCCAGCAGTTTTAGGACAGGGGGGGGAAACTATGGCTACACCTTC
v_call: TRBV28
clone_size: few
d_call: TRBD1
j_call: TRBJ1-2

cdr3_aa: CSARDTTGGWGYTF
cdr3_nt: TGCAGTGCTAGAGACACTACAGGGGGTTGGGGCTACACCTTC
v_call: TRBV20-1
clone_size: .
d_call: TRBD1
j_call: TRBJ1-2

cdr3_aa: CASSWVAGANEQFF
cdr3_nt: TGTGCCAGCAGCTGGGTAGCGGGGGCTAATGAGCAGTTCTTC
v_call: TRBV11-3
clone_size: .
d_call: TRBD2
j_call: TRBJ2-1

cdr3_aa: CAGSQDGGQGRSGANVLTF
cdr3_nt: TGTGCCGGCAGCCAAGATGGCGGTCAGGGTCGCTCTGGGGCCAACGTCCTGACTTTC
v_call: TRBV4-2
clone_size: .
d_call: .
j_call: TRBJ2-6

cdr3_aa: CASASGTSRREQYF
cdr3_nt: TGTGCCAGCGCCTCCGGGACAAGCAGGCGCGAGCAGTACTTC
v_call: TRBV7-9
clone_size: few
d_call: .
j_call: TRBJ2-7